These T cell receptor beta chains were read from a single sample in a study of blood T cell repertoires in COVID-19. This table comes from immunoSEQ multiplex PCR, and its TCRdb copy is limited to in-frame clones, with some not included. The profile covers about 120,000 clones, with approximately 90% appearing a single time and roughly 2.2% taken by the ten largest. What was sequenced was peripheral blood. The receptors were sampled from a woman in her forties or fifties with acute or convalescent COVID-19. CDR3s include the opening cysteine and the closing phenylalanine or tryptophan. The order of the fields is V gene, D gene, clone size, J gene, CDR3 protein, CDR3 DNA. The D gene is left open where the match is weak. Expanded clones are given a class, and other clones once, few, many or no size at all.

>TRBV30|TRBD2|-|TRBJ2-7
CAWSSSGYEQYF
TGTGCCTGGAGTAGTAGCGGGTACGAGCAGTACTTC
>TRBV6-6|-|-|TRBJ1-1
CASSPQGGFTEAFF
TGTGCCAGCAGTCCTCAGGGAGGTTTCACTGAAGCTTTCTTT
>TRBV7-2|-|-|TRBJ2-2
CASSLYLTSRSGGTGELFF
TGTGCCAGCAGCTTATATTTGACTAGTCGGAGCGGTGGCACCGGGGAGCTGTTTTTT
>TRBV19|TRBD2|once|TRBJ2-1
CASSIDGGAGGYNEQFF
TGTGCCAGTAGTATAGATGGAGGGGCGGGGGGCTACAATGAGCAGTTCTTC
>TRBV9|TRBD2|once|TRBJ2-2
CASSVSGGDTGELFF
TGTGCCAGCAGCGTAAGCGGGGGGGACACCGGGGAGCTGTTTTTT
>TRBV5-1|-|-|TRBJ1-1
CASSTDRLNTEAFF
TGCGCCAGCAGCACTGACAGACTGAACACTGAAGCTTTCTTT
>TRBV6-4|TRBD1|once|TRBJ1-2
CASSDSGDRGRAGGYTF
TGTGCCAGCAGTGACTCAGGGGACAGGGGGCGTGCCGGTGGCTACACCTTC
>TRBV25-1|-|-|TRBJ1-2
CASSEYLDRPYGYTF
TGTGCCAGCAGTGAATATTTGGACAGACCCTATGGCTACACCTTC
>TRBV27|TRBD1|-|TRBJ1-6
CASSPGTGRSSPLHF
TGTGCCAGCAGTCCCGGGACAGGGAGAAGTTCACCCCTCCACTTT
>TRBV7-9|-|-|TRBJ1-1
CAGTGDNTEAFF
TGTGCCGGAACAGGAGACAACACTGAAGCTTTCTTT
>TRBV29-1|TRBD1|-|TRBJ1-2
CSVGGRGSVNYGYTF
TGCAGCGTTGGGGGCAGGGGGAGTGTTAACTATGGCTACACCTTC
>TRBV6-2/TRBV6-3|TRBD2|-|TRBJ2-3
CASSYPSAGVSTDTQYF
TGTGCCAGCAGTTACCCCTCGGCGGGGGTGAGCACAGATACGCAGTATTTT
>TRBV27|-|-|TRBJ1-6
CASSLNLGASYSPLHF
TGTGCCAGCAGTTTAAATTTGGGGGCTAGTTATTCACCCCTCCACTTT
>TRBV6-2/TRBV6-3|-|-|TRBJ2-1
CASSLPRGGDEQFF
TGTGCCAGCAGTCTCCCAAGGGGGGGCGATGAGCAGTTCTTC
>TRBV6-5|-|-|TRBJ2-1
CASSYRATGSYNEQFF
TGTGCCAGCAGTTATCGAGCGACCGGCTCCTACAATGAGCAGTTCTTC
>TRBV10-3|TRBD1|-|TRBJ1-5
CAISELTGSEQPQHF
TGTGCCATCAGTGAATTGACAGGGTCCGAACAGCCCCAGCATTTT
>TRBV19|TRBD1|-|TRBJ1-4
CASSGTGGFTEKLFF
TGTGCCAGTTCCGGGACAGGGGGTTTTACTGAAAAACTGTTTTTT
>TRBV7-2|-|-|TRBJ1-2
CASAPGGARLFSFGYTF
TGTGCCAGCGCCCCAGGAGGAGCCCGTCTTTTTTCGTTTGGCTACACCTTC
>TRBV4-2|-|-|TRBJ2-1
CASSQDQAGKFDEQFF
TGTGCCAGCAGCCAAGATCAGGCGGGGAAGTTCGATGAGCAGTTCTTC
>TRBV14|TRBD2|-|TRBJ2-1
CASSQEGGGSSYNEQFF
TGTGCCAGCAGCCAAGAAGGTGGCGGGAGCTCCTACAATGAGCAGTTCTTC
>TRBV29-1|TRBD1|-|TRBJ1-4
CSVEPETGQGNEKLFF
TGCAGCGTTGAACCGGAAACGGGACAGGGGAATGAAAAACTGTTTTTT
>TRBV5-1|TRBD1|few|TRBJ1-4
CASSVGTGKGYEKLFF
TGCGCCAGCAGCGTTGGGACAGGGAAGGGGTATGAAAAACTGTTTTTT
>TRBV10-3|TRBD1|-|TRBJ1-6
CAISPDRVNSPLHF
TGTGCCATCAGTCCGGACAGGGTAAATTCACCCCTCCACTTT
>TRBV19|TRBD1|-|TRBJ1-2
CASSIDEGTGALYGYTF
TGTGCCAGTAGTATAGATGAGGGGACAGGGGCCCTTTATGGCTACACCTTC
>TRBV9|-|-|TRBJ2-7
CASSVHLPYMGGPKYF
TGTGCCAGCAGCGTCCATCTTCCTTATATGGGGGGTCCAAAGTACTTC
>TRBV6-5|-|-|TRBJ2-3
CASSYSLRVSTQYF
TGTGCCAGCAGTTACTCGCTCAGGGTGTCTACGCAGTATTTT
>TRBV5-1|TRBD1|-|TRBJ2-7
CASSLASGTGPNEQYF
TGCGCCAGCAGCTTGGCCTCGGGGACAGGGCCCAACGAGCAGTACTTC
>TRBV14|TRBD1|-|TRBJ2-3
CASSQATGVSWTDTQYF
TGTGCCAGCAGCCAAGCCACAGGGGTTTCTTGGACAGATACGCAGTATTTT
>TRBV24-1|-|once|TRBJ1-3
CATSDTGSGNTIYF
TGTGCCACCAGTGATACAGGGTCTGGAAACACCATATATTTT
>TRBV6-5|TRBD1|-|TRBJ1-5
CASRPGQHNQPQHF
TGTGCCAGCAGACCGGGACAGCATAATCAGCCCCAGCATTTT
>TRBV9|TRBD2|-|TRBJ2-5
CASSRSGRAQETQYF
TGTGCCAGCAGCCGTAGCGGGAGGGCCCAAGAGACCCAGTACTTC
>TRBV5-1|TRBD1|-|TRBJ2-5
CASSWGQGQETQYF
TGCGCCAGCAGTTGGGGACAGGGCCAAGAGACCCAGTACTTC
>TRBV19|TRBD1|-|TRBJ1-5
CASRSGGNQPQHF
TGTGCCAGTAGGTCAGGGGGAAATCAGCCCCAGCATTTT
>TRBV7-9|TRBD1|-|TRBJ2-5
CASSLSTGRETQYF
TGTGCCAGCAGCTTATCGACAGGGAGAGAGACCCAGTACTTC
>TRBV3-1/TRBV3-2|TRBD2|few|TRBJ2-7
CASSHPGGLAGHNGKYEQYF
TGTGCCAGCAGCCACCCAGGGGGACTAGCGGGACATAATGGTAAATACGAGCAGTACTTC
>TRBV6-5|-|-|TRBJ2-7
CATRGRAYEQYF
TGTGCCACCCGAGGGCGAGCGTACGAGCAGTACTTC
>TRBV9|-|-|TRBJ2-5
CASSASLRGGAETQYF
TGTGCCAGCAGCGCCTCCCTGAGGGGGGGGGCAGAGACCCAGTACTTC
>TRBV4-1|-|-|TRBJ1-4
CASSQDRGTSFAEKLFF
TGCGCCAGCAGCCAAGATAGGGGGACATCTTTTGCTGAAAAACTGTTTTTT
>TRBV4-1|TRBD2|-|TRBJ2-5
CASSQIAGGDETQYF
TGCGCCAGCAGCCAGATAGCGGGGGGTGACGAGACCCAGTACTTC
>TRBV9|-|-|TRBJ1-3
CASSPLPRGSGNTIYF
TGTGCCAGCAGCCCCCTCCCGCGGGGCTCTGGAAACACCATATATTTT
>TRBV27|-|-|TRBJ1-6
CASSPRGGLYNSPLHF
TGTGCCAGCAGTCCACGTGGGGGACTCTATAATTCACCCCTCCACTTT
>TRBV10-1|TRBD2|-|TRBJ2-3
CAAFLAGVSDTQYF
TGCGCCGCCTTTCTAGCGGGAGTTTCGGATACGCAGTATTTT
>TRBV5-6|TRBD1|-|TRBJ1-2
CASSSGQDYGYTF
TGTGCCAGCAGCTCTGGACAGGACTATGGCTACACCTTC
>TRBV25-1|TRBD2|-|TRBJ2-7
CASSDWGGGSSYEQYF
TGTGCCAGCAGTGACTGGGGTGGCGGGAGTTCCTACGAGCAGTACTTC
>TRBV27|TRBD1|-|TRBJ1-2
CASSPRWLGTGYGGGYTF
TGTGCCAGCAGTCCCCGCTGGCTAGGGACAGGGTACGGTGGTGGCTACACCTTC
>TRBV19|TRBD1|-|TRBJ1-2
CASRDDRAEYLNYGYTF
TGTGCCAGTAGGGACGACAGGGCCGAGTACTTAAACTATGGCTACACCTTC
>TRBV7-2|-|-|TRBJ1-2
CASSSQGLLGYTF
TGTGCCAGCAGCTCACAGGGTCTGCTTGGCTACACCTTC
>TRBV4-3|-|-|TRBJ2-7
CASSQLPGQKDYEQYF
TGCGCCAGCAGCCAACTACCGGGACAAAAAGACTACGAGCAGTACTTC
>TRBV18|TRBD2|-|TRBJ2-3
CASSPSPGGPSTDTQYF
TGTGCCAGCTCCCCATCCCCGGGAGGGCCAAGCACAGATACGCAGTATTTT
>TRBV30|-|once|TRBJ2-2
CASAWVRGTGELFF
TGTGCCTCCGCGTGGGTGCGGGGTACCGGGGAGCTGTTTTTT
>TRBV4-3|-|-|TRBJ1-4
CASSQDLVRGNEKLFF
TGCGCCAGCAGCCAAGATCTGGTCAGGGGTAATGAAAAACTGTTTTTT
>TRBV2|-|-|TRBJ1-5
CASTGGPNQPQHF
TGTGCCAGCACGGGGGGACCCAATCAGCCCCAGCATTTT
>TRBV3-1/TRBV3-2|-|-|TRBJ2-7
CASSQEGGFEQYF
TGTGCCAGCAGCCAAGAAGGAGGGTTCGAGCAGTACTTC
>TRBV6-6|TRBD1|-|TRBJ1-1
CASTKGDRGTEAFF
TGTGCCAGCACCAAGGGGGACAGGGGCACTGAAGCTTTCTTT
>TRBV6-2/TRBV6-3|TRBD2|-|TRBJ2-2
CASSYYGLAANTGELFF
TGTGCCAGCAGTTACTACGGACTAGCGGCGAACACCGGGGAGCTGTTTTTT
>TRBV7-7|-|-|TRBJ1-1
CASSLTENTEAFF
TGTGCCAGCAGCTTGACAGAGAACACTGAAGCTTTCTTT
>TRBV7-3|TRBD1|-|TRBJ2-7
CASSLGQGYYEQYF
TGTGCCAGCAGCTTAGGACAGGGGTACTACGAGCAGTACTTC
>TRBV6-1|-|-|TRBJ2-7
CASSEPGLAPYEQYF
TGTGCCAGCAGTGAGCCGGGACTCGCTCCCTACGAGCAGTACTTC
>TRBV2|-|-|TRBJ1-5
CASSAGLVGNQPQHF
TGTGCCAGCAGTGCCGGACTAGTCGGCAATCAGCCCCAGCATTTT